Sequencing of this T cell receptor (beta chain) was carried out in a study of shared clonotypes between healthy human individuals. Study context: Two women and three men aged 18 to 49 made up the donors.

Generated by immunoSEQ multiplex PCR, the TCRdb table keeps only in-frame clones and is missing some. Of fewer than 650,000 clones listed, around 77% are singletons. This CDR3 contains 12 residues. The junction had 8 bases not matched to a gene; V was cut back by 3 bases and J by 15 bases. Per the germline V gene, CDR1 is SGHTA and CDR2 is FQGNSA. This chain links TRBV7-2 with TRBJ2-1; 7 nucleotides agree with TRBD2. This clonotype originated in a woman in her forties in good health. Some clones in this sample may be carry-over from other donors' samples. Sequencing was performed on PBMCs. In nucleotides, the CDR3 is TGTGCCAGCAGCTTGTCGGCGGGGGACCCGTTCTTC. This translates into CASSLSAGDPFF. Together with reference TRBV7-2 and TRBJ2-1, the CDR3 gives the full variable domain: GAGVSQSPSNKVTEKGKDVELRCDPISGHTALYWYRQSLGQGLEFLIYFQGNSAPDKSGLPSDRFSAERTGGSVSTLTIQRTQQEDSAVYLCASSLSAGDPFFGPGTRLTVL.